The next 28 T cell receptor beta chains were all read from a single sample in a study of beta chain features in type 1 diabetes. Study-wide findings and caveats: Shorter TCRB CDR3s, moderately but significantly so, marked every one of the four CD4+ subsets in Type 1 diabetes patients.

Reverse transcribing all isolated RNA meant expressed TCRB transcripts were sequenced. Clones were sequenced by immunoSEQ multiplex PCR, and TCRdb holds only the in-frame ones, with some missing. The table has roughly 700,000 clones, around an eighth seen once. No antigens are known for them. The source material was naive CD4+ T cells from blood. These receptors came from a man younger than 30 with type 1 diabetes.

This clone was recorded a few times. V usage is TRBV12-5 and J usage is TRBJ2-2; D perhaps matches TRBD1 (6 bases). Per the germline V gene, CDR1 is LGHNT and CDR2 is FRNRAP. Trimming took 5 bases from V and 2 from J, leaving 15 bases between them. The CDR3 has 16 amino acids. The CDR3 sequence: CASGPPSGANTGELFF. The CDR3, as DNA: TGTGCTAGTGGTCCGCCCTCAGGGGCCAACACCGGGGAGCTGTTTTTT.

The chain has TRBV7-9 and TRBJ1-5; 10 bases map to TRBD1. V trimming: 8 bases; J trimming: 5 bases; junction bases outside the gene matches: 0. This CDR3 spans 12 amino acids. CDR1 and CDR2 (germline): SEHNR, FQNEAQ (reference sequence). The CDR3 nucleotides are TGTGCCAGCGGGACAGGGGATCAGCCCCAGCATTTT. Translated, it gives CASGTGDQPQHF.

This clone was found a few times. The chain employs TRBV7-9 and TRBJ1-2; 7 nucleotides match TRBD1. The length of the CDR3 is 15 residues. Trimming took 5 bases from V and 8 from J; bases not matched to a gene: 14. Germline V gene data show CDR1 as SEHNR and CDR2 as FQNEAQ (reference sequence). CDR3 sequence (DNA): TGTGCCAGCAGCCCCAGTAACGACAGGGTGTCGGGCTACACCTTC. It is translated as CASSPSNDRVSGYTF.

A few counts support this clone. J is TRBJ2-1 and V is TRBV6-4, with 8 bases identical to TRBD2. The trim removed 4 bases at V and 14 bases at J, leaving 10 bases unmatched. The CDR3 contains 13 residues. Germline V gene lookup returns CDR1 MRHNA and CDR2 SNTAGT. The CDR3 region is CASSGVSGMRKFF. CDR3 sequence (DNA): TGTGCCAGCAGTGGCGTTAGCGGGATGCGCAAGTTCTTC.

The genes are TRBV5-4 and TRBJ2-3, with 7 bases that match TRBD1. The germline gives CDR1 SGHNT, CDR2 YYREEE (reference sequence). V gave up 3 bases and J gave up 5 bases; unmatched junction bases: 3. The CDR3 is made up of 13 amino acids. CDR3 region: CASSSPGGDTQYF. Here the CDR3 DNA reads TGTGCCAGCAGCTCACCAGGGGGAGATACGCAGTATTTT.

This clone was counted only a few times. The chain uses TRBV2 and TRBJ2-3, with D tentatively TRBD1 (6 bases). The CDR3 spans 15 residues. CDR1 and CDR2 (germline): SNHLY, FYNNEI. V shed 9 bases and J shed 8 bases, with 24 bases lying between them. CDR3 amino acids: CASRLRDTGLSTQYF. CDR3 coding DNA: TGTGCCAGTCGACTCCGGGACACTGGTCTTAGTACGCAGTATTTT. Variable domain in full (rest from reference TRBV2 and TRBJ2-3): EPEVTQTPSHQVTQMGQEVILRCVPISNHLYFYWYRQILGQKVEFLVSFYNNEISEKSEIFDDQFSVERPDGSNFTLKIRSTKLEDSAMYFCASRLRDTGLSTQYFGPGTRLTVL.

This clone has more than one count but fewer than ten. The CDR3 coding sequence is TGTGCCAGCAGTGAGCAGGGTGGGGAGACCCAGTACTTC. It specifies CASSEQGGETQYF. The chain is built from TRBV2 and TRBJ2-5; D may be TRBD1 (5 bases). Trimming removed 3 bases at V and 5 bases at J, with 10 bases between. There are 13 residues in the CDR3. The V gene's germline CDR1 is SNHLY and CDR2 FYNNEI.

The gene calls are TRBV6-5 and TRBJ2-3, with TRBD2 matching over 7 bases. Germline CDR1 is MNHEY and CDR2 is SVGAGI. V lost 6 bases, J lost 3 bases, and 0 bases stayed unmatched. The CDR3 loop spans 12 amino acids. CDR3 bases: TGTGCCAGCAGGCGGGAGACAGATACGCAGTATTTT. The encoded protein is CASRRETDTQYF.

There are a few counts of this clone. The chain employs TRBV6-1 and TRBJ2-7, with unresolved D. The germline V and J ends were trimmed by 4 bases and 2 bases, with 9 bases remaining between them. Germline V gives CDR1 MNHNS, CDR2 SASEGT. The CDR3 runs to 13 residues. For the CDR3, the DNA is TGTGCCAGCAGTGTGAACGGCCCCTACGAGCAGTACTTC. The encoded protein is CASSVNGPYEQYF.

V and J are TRBV18 and TRBJ1-6, with 12 bases aligning to TRBD1. The trim removed 5 bases at V and 8 bases at J, leaving 4 bases unmatched. The CDR3 spans 15 residues. Germline loops: CDR1 KGHSH, CDR2 LQKENI. The CDR3 sequence is CASSRDRGLDSPLHF. The CDR3 nucleotides read TGTGCCAGCTCAAGGGACAGGGGGCTCGATTCACCCCTCCACTTT.

The genes are TRBV29-1 and TRBJ1-1, with D possibly being TRBD1 (6 bases). The CDR3 is made up of 15 amino acids. From germline, CDR1 is SQVTM and CDR2 ANQGSEA. V lost 3 bases and J lost 0, with 14 bases in between. In nucleotides, the CDR3 is TGCAGCGTTGACGGCGGGGGGCTGATGAACACTGAAGCTTTCTTT. Its translation is CSVDGGGLMNTEAFF.

This clone was seen more than once but under ten times. The chain is built from TRBV4-1 and TRBJ2-1; D could derive from TRBD1 or TRBD2 (5 bases each). The CDR3 has 15 residues. CDR1 is MGHRA and CDR2 is YSYEKL in the germline V gene. The V gene lost 4 bases and the J gene lost 0 bases, with 10 bases spanning the gap. CDR3 amino acids: CASSRAGSSYNEQFF. The DNA for the CDR3 is TGCGCCAGCAGCCGAGCAGGGAGCTCCTACAATGAGCAGTTCTTC.

This clone was seen a handful of times. This sequence joins TRBV28 and TRBJ1-1; D possibly corresponds to TRBD1 (5 bases). V was cut by 6 bases and J by 4 bases, with 15 bases left in between. The CDR3 spans 14 residues. The germline gives CDR1 MDHEN, CDR2 SYDVKM. The CDR3 DNA follows: TGTGCCAGCAGCCAGATAGGGGTTAGCACTGAAGCTTTCTTT. It codes for CASSQIGVSTEAFF. The variable domain in full, with the rest retrieved from reference TRBV28 and TRBJ1-1, is DVKVTQSSRYLVKRTGEKVFLECVQDMDHENMFWYRQDPGLGLRLIYFSYDVKMKEKGDIPEGYSVSREKKERFSLILESASTNQTSMYLCASSQIGVSTEAFFGQGTRLTVV.

This clone was recorded a few times. V and J are TRBV30 and TRBJ2-3; tentatively, D is TRBD1 (6 bases). The CDR3 is 12 amino acids. The germline gives CDR1 GTSNPN, CDR2 SVGIG (reference sequence). V lost 3 bases and J lost 4, with 8 bases in between. CDR3 sequence: CAWSAGADTQYF. CDR3 bases: TGTGCCTGGAGCGCAGGGGCAGATACGCAGTATTTT.

The chain links TRBV5-1 to TRBJ1-5; D is uncertain. The germline gives CDR1 SGHRS, CDR2 YFSETQ. V shed 3 bases and J shed 2 bases, with 6 bases lying between them. This CDR3 is built from 13 residues. The CDR3 DNA sequence: TGCGCCAGCAGCTCCGTGGGCAATCAGCCCCAGCATTTT. The encoded protein is CASSSVGNQPQHF.

This clone was found a few times. The chain employs TRBV29-1 and TRBJ2-1, with D perhaps matching TRBD1 or TRBD2 (5 bases each). Germline loops: CDR1 SQVTM, CDR2 ANQGSEA. This CDR3 has 13 amino acids. V was cut by 4 bases and J by 6 bases, with 13 bases left in between. The CDR3 DNA reads as TGCAGCGTTGTCGGGACCTTAGGCAATGAGCAGTTCTTC. Protein product: CSVVGTLGNEQFF.

This clone was counted between two and nine times. The chain uses TRBV9 and TRBJ1-2, with D possibly matching TRBD1 (6 bases). The CDR3 loop spans 15 amino acids. Per the germline V gene, CDR1 is SGDLS and CDR2 is YYNGEE. V was pared by 0 bases and J by 0 bases, with 9 bases between. The CDR3 loop is CASSVGQAANYGYTF. The DNA of the CDR3 is TGTGCCAGCAGCGTAGGACAGGCAGCTAACTATGGCTACACCTTC. The variable domain in full, completed from reference TRBV9 and TRBJ1-2, reads DSGVTQTPKHLITATGQRVTLRCSPRSGDLSVYWYQQSLDQGLQFLIQYYNGEERAKGNILERFSAQQFPDLHSELNLSSLELGDSALYFCASSVGQAANYGYTFGSGTRLTVV.

The V call is TRBV9, the J call TRBJ1-1, with TRBD1 matching over 10 bases. The CDR3 loop spans 16 amino acids. After removal of 3 bases from V and 10 bases from J, the junction contained 15 bases not matched to a gene. Germline V gene sequence: CDR1 SGDLS, CDR2 YYNGEE. In DNA form, the CDR3 reads TGTGCCAGCAGCGCCCTATTACTGGGACAGGGGCTGGGAGCTTTCTTT. Residues: CASSALLLGQGLGAFF. Filled out from reference TRBV9 and TRBJ1-1, the complete variable domain reads DSGVTQTPKHLITATGQRVTLRCSPRSGDLSVYWYQQSLDQGLQFLIQYYNGEERAKGNILERFSAQQFPDLHSELNLSSLELGDSALYFCASSALLLGQGLGAFFGQGTRLTVV.

This clone was seen a handful of times. This sequence joins TRBV5-4 and TRBJ2-1, with 13 positions matching TRBD2. CDR3 length equals 16 residues. From germline, CDR1 is SGHNT and CDR2 YYREEE (reference sequence). V gave up 4 bases and J gave up 5 bases; unmatched junction bases: 6. This chain's CDR3 is CASSELAGGQDNEQFF. In DNA, the CDR3 is TGTGCCAGCAGCGAACTAGCGGGGGGGCAGGACAATGAGCAGTTCTTC. Full variable domain (missing parts from reference TRBV5-4 and TRBJ2-1): ETGVTQSPTHLIKTRGQQVTLRCSSQSGHNTVSWYQQALGQGPQFIFQYYREEENGRGNFPPRFSGLQFPNYSSELNVNALELDDSALYLCASSELAGGQDNEQFFGPGTRLTVL.

This clone was detected only a few times. This rearrangement joins TRBV27 to TRBJ2-6, with no clear D. The CDR3 length is 15 residues. Germline loops: CDR1 MNHEY, CDR2 SMNVEV (reference sequence). The germline V and J ends were trimmed by 6 bases and 0 bases, with 9 bases remaining between them. The CDR3 spells CASRERSSGANVLTF. In DNA form, the CDR3 reads TGTGCCAGCAGAGAACGTAGCTCTGGGGCCAACGTCCTGACTTTC.

The chain employs TRBV30 and TRBJ1-6, with 11 bases identical to TRBD1. The CDR3 loop spans 17 amino acids. CDR1 is GTSNPN, CDR2 SVGIG, per germline (reference sequence). The V segment lost 3 bases and the J segment 2 bases; nucleotides outside the gene matches: 6. The chain's CDR3 is CAWSTGQGAPYNSPLHF. In nucleotides, the CDR3 is TGTGCCTGGAGCACAGGACAGGGGGCACCCTATAATTCACCCCTCCACTTT.

This chain joins TRBV6-6 and TRBJ1-1; no clear D gene. Germline-derived CDR1 and CDR2 are MNHNY and SVGAGI (reference sequence). The CDR3 length is 13 residues. Trimming took off 7 bases at V and 1 base at J, with 10 bases between the two ends. CDR3 loop: CASNPTENTEAFF. In DNA form, the CDR3 reads TGTGCCAGCAACCCCACAGAGAACACTGAAGCTTTCTTT.

Only a few counts were recorded for this clone. The V call is TRBV5-1, the J call TRBJ2-3; perhaps D is TRBD1 or TRBD2 (5 bases each). Germline V CDR1 and CDR2: SGHRS, YFSETQ. V was trimmed by 3 bases and J by 1 base, leaving 12 bases between them. This CDR3 has 15 amino acids. DNA of the CDR3: TGCGCCAGCAGCTCCTCGCAGGGAGGCACAGATACGCAGTATTTT. Its protein product is CASSSSQGGTDTQYF.

This sequence joins TRBV7-2 and TRBJ2-2; D remains unclear. The CDR3 has 13 residues. The germline gives CDR1 SGHTA, CDR2 FQGNSA. Trimming stripped 2 bases from V and 6 bases from J, with 7 bases between. The CDR3 bases are TGTGCCAGCAGCTTATTGGCGGCCGGGGAGCTGTTTTTT. It specifies CASSLLAAGELFF. The full variable domain, with the rest looked up from reference TRBV7-2 and TRBJ2-2, is GAGVSQSPSNKVTEKGKDVELRCDPISGHTALYWYRQSLGQGLEFLIYFQGNSAPDKSGLPSDRFSAERTGGSVSTLTIQRTQQEDSAVYLCASSLLAAGELFFGEGSRLTVL.

This chain joins TRBV5-1 and TRBJ2-7, with D possibly matching TRBD1 (5 bases). The V gene's germline CDR1 is SGHRS and CDR2 YFSETQ. The CDR3 loop spans 14 amino acids. V was shortened by 1 base and J by 3 bases, with 11 bases between the two germline ends. The chain's CDR3 is CASSLQGLRYEQYF. The CDR3 nucleotides are TGCGCCAGCAGCTTGCAGGGTCTACGCTACGAGCAGTACTTC. The variable domain in full, with the rest retrieved from reference TRBV5-1 and TRBJ2-7, is KAGVTQTPRYLIKTRGQQVTLSCSPISGHRSVSWYQQTPGQGLQFLFEYFSETQRNKGNFPGRFSGRQFSNSRSEMNVSTLELGDSALYLCASSLQGLRYEQYFGPGTRLTVT.

The chain is built from TRBV30 and TRBJ1-6; D remains ambiguous. The V gene lost 4 bases and the J gene lost 9 bases, with 13 bases spanning the gap. The CDR3 runs to 13 residues. Germline CDR1 and CDR2: GTSNPN and SVGIG (reference sequence). DNA for the CDR3: TGTGCCTGGAACACGGCCAGCCTTTCACCCCTCCACTTT. Protein sequence: CAWNTASLSPLHF.

V usage is TRBV6-6 and J usage is TRBJ1-1, with no clear D. The CDR3 runs 14 residues. Germline-derived CDR1 and CDR2 are MNHNY and SVGAGI (reference sequence). Trimming removed 6 bases at V and 5 bases at J, with 16 bases between. The CDR3 sequence is CASSPGQRVTEAFF. In DNA, the CDR3 is TGTGCCAGCAGCCCGGGCCAAAGAGTAACTGAAGCTTTCTTT.

V usage is TRBV30 and J usage is TRBJ2-3, with D hard to call. The CDR3 spans 15 residues. Germline V gives CDR1 GTSNPN, CDR2 SVGIG (reference sequence). V lost 3 bases to trimming and J lost 0 bases, with 13 bases between them. The CDR3 sequence is CAWSPLLGSTDTQYF. CDR3 in DNA: TGTGCCTGGAGCCCGCTGTTAGGGAGCACAGATACGCAGTATTTT.